These 7 T cell receptor beta chains were sequenced from one sample in a study of cytomegalovirus exposure and HLA in healthy donors. Primers for the PCR totalled 60 Vbeta and 13 Jbeta. Clones were read by immunoSEQ multiplex PCR, and TCRdb kept only the in-frame ones, dropping some. The table lists over 100,000 clones, over 60% of them singletons. The specimen was PBMCs. These receptors all stem from a male donor in good health and CMV-seropositive.

The V gene is TRBV2, the J gene TRBJ2-3; unclear D gene. Trimming shortened V by 4 bases and J by 0 bases, and 11 bases separated the two germline ends. CDR3 length: 15 residues. Germline V gives CDR1 SNHLY, CDR2 FYNNEI. The CDR3 loop is CASSGWSTSTDTQYF. The CDR3 DNA reads TGTGCCAGCAGTGGATGGTCAACTAGCACAGATACGCAGTATTTT. The full variable domain, completed using reference TRBV2 and TRBJ2-3, is EPEVTQTPSHQVTQMGQEVILRCVPISNHLYFYWYRQILGQKVEFLVSFYNNEISEKSEIFDDQFSVERPDGSNFTLKIRSTKLEDSAMYFCASSGWSTSTDTQYFGPGTRLTVL.

In DNA, the CDR3 is TGTGCCAGCAGCCGGGACTGGAGTCAAAAGACCCAGTACTTC. Residues: CASSRDWSQKTQYF. V gene TRBV11-2 combines with J gene TRBJ2-5; D is possibly TRBD2 (6 bases). The V end lost 5 bases, the J end lost 6 bases, and 16 bases lay between the germline ends. This CDR3 has 14 residues. CDR1 and CDR2 from the germline V gene are SGHAT and FQNNGV.

The rearrangement uses TRBV5-1 and TRBJ2-1; 14 nucleotides agree with TRBD2. V trimming: 0 bases; J trimming: 0 bases; junction bases outside the gene matches: 8. Germline CDR1 SGHRS, CDR2 YFSETQ. The CDR3 totals 20 residues. The CDR3 region has the DNA TGCGCCAGCAGCTTGGCCCGAGGACTAGCGGGGGGAAGCTCCTACAATGAGCAGTTCTTC. This encodes CASSLARGLAGGSSYNEQFF.

The genes are TRBV19 and TRBJ2-2; D gene unclear. CDR3 length equals 14 residues. Germline V gene data show CDR1 as LNHDA and CDR2 as SQIVND (reference sequence). V lost 5 bases and J lost 7, with 14 bases in between. CDR3 loop: CASSFAPRSGELFF. The CDR3 bases are TGTGCCAGTAGTTTTGCCCCGAGGAGCGGGGAGCTGTTTTTT. Using reference TRBV19 and TRBJ2-2 for the parts outside the CDR3, the full variable domain is DGGITQSPKYLFRKEGQNVTLSCEQNLNHDAMYWYRQDPGQGLRLIYYSQIVNDFQKGDIAEGYSVSREKKESFPLTVTSAQKNPTAFYLCASSFAPRSGELFFGEGSRLTVL.

The genes are TRBV7-2 and TRBJ2-3; TRBD2 matches at 9 bases. The V and J ends lost 5 bases and 4 bases, in that order; junction bases with no gene match: 7. The CDR3 runs to 15 residues. The germline CDR1 and CDR2 sequences are SGHTA and FQGNSA. The CDR3 sequence is CASSPWRGGADTQYF. The CDR3, as DNA: TGTGCCAGCAGCCCCTGGCGGGGGGGCGCAGATACGCAGTATTTT.

The rearrangement uses TRBV5-4 and TRBJ2-7; perhaps TRBD2 as D (7 bases). Deletions cut 4 bases from V and 1 base from J, with 12 bases between. Germline CDR1 reads SGHNT; CDR2 reads YYREEE (reference sequence). The CDR3 has 14 amino acids. The CDR3 region is CASSRRGPSYEQYF. The CDR3 DNA sequence: TGTGCCAGCAGCCGGCGGGGGCCGTCCTACGAGCAGTACTTC.

V and J are TRBV6-5 and TRBJ1-2; D is perhaps TRBD1 (6 bases). The CDR3 has 13 amino acids. V was clipped by 6 bases and J by 4 bases, with 12 bases between them. In germline, CDR1 is MNHEY, CDR2 SVGAGI. The CDR3, as DNA: TGTGCCAGCAGCCGGACAGAAATCTATGGCTACACCTTC. Its protein is CASSRTEIYGYTF.